A single sample is the source of the 7 T cell receptor beta chains below, sequenced in a study of graft-versus-host responses after intestinal transplantation. Clones were sequenced by immunoSEQ multiplex PCR, and TCRdb holds only the in-frame ones, with some missing. The sample has 14,000 or so clones, roughly a third seen once. This specimen was alloreactive CD4+ T cells from a mixed lymphocyte reaction culture, taken before intestinal transplant. The subset denotes: CFSE-low proliferating T cells sorted from roughly 6-day pre-transplant mixed lymphocyte reaction (GvH or HvG direction). Receptors were obtained from a human patient who received an intestinal transplant.

This clone showed up just a few times. The V gene is TRBV5-1, the J gene TRBJ2-5; 13 nucleotides line up with TRBD2. This CDR3 contains 16 residues. Germline assignment: CDR1 SGHRS and CDR2 YFSETQ. The V and J ends lost 4 bases and 4 bases, in that order; junction bases with no gene match: 7. CDR3 sequence reads: CASSQTSGRAVETQYF. CDR3 DNA sequence: TGCGCCAGCAGCCAAACTAGCGGGAGGGCTGTAGAGACCCAGTACTTC.

As regards this clone: At one end the junction does not follow the germline gene, possibly because of a read error. The chain joins TRBV6-1 to TRBJ2-3; possibly TRBD2 for D (5 bases). This CDR3 has 15 residues. The germline gives CDR1 MNHNS, CDR2 SASEGT. CDR3 coding DNA: TGTGCCAGCAGGATAACTACCGGAGGCGCAGATACGCGGTATTTT. Its translation: CASRITTGGADTRYF.

The chain links TRBV2 to TRBJ2-2; TRBD2 agrees at 8 bases. V gave up 7 bases and J gave up 4 bases; unmatched junction bases: 5. The CDR3 is made up of 14 amino acids. CDR1 is SNHLY, CDR2 FYNNEI, per germline. The CDR3 loop is CASNEREFTGELFF. Written as DNA, the CDR3 is TGTGCCAGCAATGAGCGGGAGTTCACCGGGGAGCTGTTTTTT. Together with reference TRBV2 and TRBJ2-2, the CDR3 gives the full variable domain: EPEVTQTPSHQVTQMGQEVILRCVPISNHLYFYWYRQILGQKVEFLVSFYNNEISEKSEIFDDQFSVERPDGSNFTLKIRSTKLEDSAMYFCASNEREFTGELFFGEGSRLTVL.

This clone was seen a single time. The chain has TRBV19 and TRBJ1-1; the D is unclear. The CDR3 loop spans 13 amino acids. Trimming took off 5 bases at V and 2 bases at J, with 9 bases between the two ends. The germline V gene has CDR1 LNHDA and CDR2 SQIVND (reference sequence). CDR3 bases: TGTGCCAGTAGTTCCGGCTTAAACACTGAAGCTTTCTTT. It encodes CASSSGLNTEAFF.

This chain uses TRBV19 with TRBJ1-6; no reliable D call. CDR1 LNHDA and CDR2 SQIVND come from the germline V gene (reference sequence). The CDR3 length is 12 residues. Trimming removed 11 bases at V and 7 bases at J, with 12 bases between. The CDR3 sequence: CAGSSGNSPLHF. CDR3 DNA: TGTGCCGGCTCTTCTGGGAATTCACCCCTCCACTTT.

This clone was observed a handful of times. The chain uses TRBV12-5 and TRBJ2-7, with 10 positions matching TRBD1. Looked up from germline, CDR1 is LGHNT and CDR2 is FRNRAP. V trimming: 1 base; J trimming: 7 bases; junction bases outside the gene matches: 10. The CDR3 sequence is 16 residues long. The CDR3 region has the DNA TGTGCTAGTGGTTTGGCCTCCGGGACAGGGGTCTTGGAGCAGTACTTC. Residues: CASGLASGTGVLEQYF.

The V and J genes are TRBV10-3 and TRBJ2-7; 11 positions match TRBD2. Germline assignment: CDR1 ENHRY and CDR2 SYGVKD. This CDR3 region has 16 residues. V lost 5 bases and J lost 0; bases outside the gene matches: 6. The CDR3 here is CAISRTSGSSSYEQYF. CDR3 bases: TGTGCCATCAGTAGGACTAGCGGGTCTAGCTCCTACGAGCAGTACTTC.